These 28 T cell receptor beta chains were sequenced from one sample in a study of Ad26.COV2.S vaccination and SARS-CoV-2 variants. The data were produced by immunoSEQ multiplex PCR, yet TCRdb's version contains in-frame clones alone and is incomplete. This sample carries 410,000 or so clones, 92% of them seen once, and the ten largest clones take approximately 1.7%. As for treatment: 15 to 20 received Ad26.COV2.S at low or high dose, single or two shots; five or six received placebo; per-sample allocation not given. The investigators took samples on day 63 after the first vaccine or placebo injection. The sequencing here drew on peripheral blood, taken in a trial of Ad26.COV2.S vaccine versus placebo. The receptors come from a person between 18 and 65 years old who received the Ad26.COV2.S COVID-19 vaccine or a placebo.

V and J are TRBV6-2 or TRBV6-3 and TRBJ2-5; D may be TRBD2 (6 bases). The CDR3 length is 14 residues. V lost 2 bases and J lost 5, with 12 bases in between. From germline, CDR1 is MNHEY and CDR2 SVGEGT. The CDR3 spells CASSYVGGGETQYF. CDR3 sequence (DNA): TGTGCCAGCAGTTACGTGGGAGGCGGGGAGACCCAGTACTTC.

CDR3 DNA: TGTGCCAGCAGAACATCCGGGACAGGTCAAGAGACCCAGTACTTC. It translates to CASRTSGTGQETQYF. The chain combines TRBV5-6 with TRBJ2-5; 8 bases map to TRBD1. J lost 2 bases, V lost 5 bases, and 8 bases had no gene match. The germline V gene has CDR1 SGHDT and CDR2 YYEEEE. The CDR3 is 15 amino acids. Full variable domain (outside the CDR3, taken from reference TRBV5-6 and TRBJ2-5): DAGVTQSPTHLIKTRGQQVTLRCSPKSGHDTVSWYQQALGQGPQFIFQYYEEEERQRGNFPDRFSGHQFPNYSSELNVNALLLGDSALYLCASRTSGTGQETQYFGPGTRLLVL.

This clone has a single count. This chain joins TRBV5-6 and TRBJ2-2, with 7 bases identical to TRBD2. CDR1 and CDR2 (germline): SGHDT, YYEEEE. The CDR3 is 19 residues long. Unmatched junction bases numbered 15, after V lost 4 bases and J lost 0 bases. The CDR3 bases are TGTGCCAGCAGCGCCCAACCGGGAGGCTATTCCCCGAACACCGGGGAGCTGTTTTTT. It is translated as CASSAQPGGYSPNTGELFF.

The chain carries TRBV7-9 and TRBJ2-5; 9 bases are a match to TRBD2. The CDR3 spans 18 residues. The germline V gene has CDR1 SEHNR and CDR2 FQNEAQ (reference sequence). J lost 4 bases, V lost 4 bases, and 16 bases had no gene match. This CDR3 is CASSSRGLGLAMRETQYF. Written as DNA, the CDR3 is TGTGCCAGCAGCTCCCGAGGCCTTGGACTAGCGATGAGAGAGACCCAGTACTTC.

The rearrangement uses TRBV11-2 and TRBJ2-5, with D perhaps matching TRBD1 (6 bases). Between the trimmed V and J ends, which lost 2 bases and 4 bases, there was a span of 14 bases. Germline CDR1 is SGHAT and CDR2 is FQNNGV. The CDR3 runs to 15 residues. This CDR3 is CASSLSTGFGETQYF. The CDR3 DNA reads TGTGCCAGCAGCTTATCTACAGGGTTCGGAGAGACCCAGTACTTC.

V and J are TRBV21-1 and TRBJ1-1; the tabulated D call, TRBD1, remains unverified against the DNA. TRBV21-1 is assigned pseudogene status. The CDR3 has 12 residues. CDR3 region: CASSTTGREAFF. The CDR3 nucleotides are TGTGCCAGCAGCACCACAGGGCGTGAAGCTTTCTTT.

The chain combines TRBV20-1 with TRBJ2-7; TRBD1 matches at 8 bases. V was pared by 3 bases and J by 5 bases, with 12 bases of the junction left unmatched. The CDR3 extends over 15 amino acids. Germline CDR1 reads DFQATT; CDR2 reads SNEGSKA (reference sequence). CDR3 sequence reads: CSASRQGAFGDEQYF. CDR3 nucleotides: TGCAGTGCTAGTAGGCAGGGGGCGTTCGGAGACGAGCAGTACTTC.

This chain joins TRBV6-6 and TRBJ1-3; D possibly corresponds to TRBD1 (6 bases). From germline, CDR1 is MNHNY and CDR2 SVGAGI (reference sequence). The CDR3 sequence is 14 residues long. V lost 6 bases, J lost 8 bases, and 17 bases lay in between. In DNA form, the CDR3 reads TGTGCCAGCAGCGGGATCAGGGGACGGGACACCATATATTTT. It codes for CASSGIRGRDTIYF.

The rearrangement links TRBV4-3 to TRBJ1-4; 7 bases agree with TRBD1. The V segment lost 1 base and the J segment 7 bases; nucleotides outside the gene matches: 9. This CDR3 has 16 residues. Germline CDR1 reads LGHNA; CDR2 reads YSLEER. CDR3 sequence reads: CASSQGGRGGGEKLFF. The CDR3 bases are TGCGCCAGCAGCCAAGGAGGCAGGGGGGGCGGTGAAAAACTGTTTTTT.

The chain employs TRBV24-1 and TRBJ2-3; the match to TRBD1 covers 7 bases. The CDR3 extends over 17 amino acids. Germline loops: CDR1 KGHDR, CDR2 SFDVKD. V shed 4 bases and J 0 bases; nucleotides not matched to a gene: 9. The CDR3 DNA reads TGTGCCACCAGTGACAGTGGACAGGTCTTTAGCACAGATACGCAGTATTTT. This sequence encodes CATSDSGQVFSTDTQYF.

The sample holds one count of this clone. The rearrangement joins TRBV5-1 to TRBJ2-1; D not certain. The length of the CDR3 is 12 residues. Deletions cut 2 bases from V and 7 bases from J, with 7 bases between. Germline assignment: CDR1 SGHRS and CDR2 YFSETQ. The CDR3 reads CASSLAGNEQFF. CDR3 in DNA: TGCGCCAGCAGCTTAGCCGGGAATGAGCAGTTCTTC.

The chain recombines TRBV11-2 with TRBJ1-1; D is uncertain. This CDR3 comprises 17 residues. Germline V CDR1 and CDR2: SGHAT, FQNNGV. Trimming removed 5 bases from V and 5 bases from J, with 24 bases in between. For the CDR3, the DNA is TGTGCCAGCAGCCCCAGTTTATCGTGGGAAATGGGTACTGAAGCTTTCTTT. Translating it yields CASSPSLSWEMGTEAFF.

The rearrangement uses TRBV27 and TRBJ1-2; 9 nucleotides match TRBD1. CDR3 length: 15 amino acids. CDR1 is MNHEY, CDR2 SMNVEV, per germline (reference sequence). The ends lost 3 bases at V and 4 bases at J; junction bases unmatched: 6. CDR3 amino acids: CASSLGTGIRYGYTF. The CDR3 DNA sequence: TGTGCCAGCAGTTTGGGGACAGGGATTCGCTATGGCTACACCTTC.

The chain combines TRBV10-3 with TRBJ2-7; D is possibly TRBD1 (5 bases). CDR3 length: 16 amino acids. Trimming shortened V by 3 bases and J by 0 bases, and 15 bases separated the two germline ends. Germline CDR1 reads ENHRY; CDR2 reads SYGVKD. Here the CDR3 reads CAISDRQDTTSYEQYF. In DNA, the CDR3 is TGTGCCATCAGTGATCGTCAGGACACTACCTCCTACGAGCAGTACTTC.

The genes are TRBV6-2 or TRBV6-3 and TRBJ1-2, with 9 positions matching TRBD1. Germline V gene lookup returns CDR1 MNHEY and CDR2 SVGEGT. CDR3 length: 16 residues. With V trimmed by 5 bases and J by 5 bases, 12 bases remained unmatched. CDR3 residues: CASSPPGTGRWYGYTF. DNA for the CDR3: TGTGCCAGCAGTCCCCCAGGGACAGGGAGATGGTATGGCTACACCTTC.

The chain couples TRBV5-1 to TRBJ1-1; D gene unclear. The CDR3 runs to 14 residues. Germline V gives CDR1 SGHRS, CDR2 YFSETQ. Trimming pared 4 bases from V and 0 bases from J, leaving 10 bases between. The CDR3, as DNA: TGCGCCAGCAGCACGGACGGGATGAACACTGAAGCTTTCTTT. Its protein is CASSTDGMNTEAFF.

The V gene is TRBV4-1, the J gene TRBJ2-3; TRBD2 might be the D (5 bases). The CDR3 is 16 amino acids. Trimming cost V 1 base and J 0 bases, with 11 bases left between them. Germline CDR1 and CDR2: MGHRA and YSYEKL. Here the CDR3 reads CASSQGLPLSTDTQYF. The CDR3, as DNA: TGCGCCAGCAGCCAAGGACTACCCCTTAGCACAGATACGCAGTATTTT.

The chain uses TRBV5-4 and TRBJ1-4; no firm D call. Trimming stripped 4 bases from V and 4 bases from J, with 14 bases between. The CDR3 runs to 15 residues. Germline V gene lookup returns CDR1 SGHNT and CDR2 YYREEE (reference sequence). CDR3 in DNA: TGTGCCAGCAGCCAGAAGAGCCCCCTTAATGAAAAACTGTTTTTT. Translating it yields CASSQKSPLNEKLFF. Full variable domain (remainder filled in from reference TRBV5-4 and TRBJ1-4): ETGVTQSPTHLIKTRGQQVTLRCSSQSGHNTVSWYQQALGQGPQFIFQYYREEENGRGNFPPRFSGLQFPNYSSELNVNALELDDSALYLCASSQKSPLNEKLFFGSGTQLSVL.

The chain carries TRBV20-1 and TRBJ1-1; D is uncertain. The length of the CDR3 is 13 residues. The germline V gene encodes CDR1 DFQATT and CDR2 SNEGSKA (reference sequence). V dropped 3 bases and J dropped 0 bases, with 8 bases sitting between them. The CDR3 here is CSASHPLNTEAFF. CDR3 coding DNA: TGCAGTGCTAGTCACCCCCTGAACACTGAAGCTTTCTTT.

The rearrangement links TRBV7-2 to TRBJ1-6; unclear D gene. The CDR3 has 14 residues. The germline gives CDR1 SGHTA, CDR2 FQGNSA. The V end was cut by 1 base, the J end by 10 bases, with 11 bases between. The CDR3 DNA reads TGTGCCAGCAGCTTAGTGGGCAGAAGCTCACCCCTCCACTTT. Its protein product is CASSLVGRSSPLHF.

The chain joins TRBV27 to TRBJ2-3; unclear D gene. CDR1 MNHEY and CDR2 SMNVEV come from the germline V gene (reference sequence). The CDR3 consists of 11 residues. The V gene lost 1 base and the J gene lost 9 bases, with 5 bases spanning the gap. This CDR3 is CASSLFNTQYF. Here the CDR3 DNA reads TGTGCCAGCAGTTTATTCAACACGCAGTATTTT.

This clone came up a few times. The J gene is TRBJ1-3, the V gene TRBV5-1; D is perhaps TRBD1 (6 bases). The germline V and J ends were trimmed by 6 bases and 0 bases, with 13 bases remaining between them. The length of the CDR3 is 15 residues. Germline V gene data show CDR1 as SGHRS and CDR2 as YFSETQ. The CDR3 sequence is CASTLDRPSGNTIYF. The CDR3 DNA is TGCGCCAGCACCCTCGACAGGCCCTCTGGAAACACCATATATTTT. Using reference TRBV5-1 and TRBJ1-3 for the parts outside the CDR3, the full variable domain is KAGVTQTPRYLIKTRGQQVTLSCSPISGHRSVSWYQQTPGQGLQFLFEYFSETQRNKGNFPGRFSGRQFSNSRSEMNVSTLELGDSALYLCASTLDRPSGNTIYFGEGSWLTVV.

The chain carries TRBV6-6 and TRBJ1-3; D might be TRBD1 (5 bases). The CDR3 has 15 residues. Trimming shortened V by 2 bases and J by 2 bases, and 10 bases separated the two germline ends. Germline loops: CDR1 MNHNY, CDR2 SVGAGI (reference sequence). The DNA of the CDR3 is TGTGCCAGCAGTTACGGGGGGGAAACTGGAAACACCATATATTTT. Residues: CASSYGGETGNTIYF.

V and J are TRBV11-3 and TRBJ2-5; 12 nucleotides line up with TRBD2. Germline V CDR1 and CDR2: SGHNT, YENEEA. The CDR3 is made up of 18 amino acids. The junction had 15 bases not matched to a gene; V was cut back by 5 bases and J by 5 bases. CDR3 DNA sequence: TGTGCCAGCAGCGCGAGTAGGGCTAGCGGGGGGGCCGGGGAGACCCAGTACTTC. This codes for CASSASRASGGAGETQYF.

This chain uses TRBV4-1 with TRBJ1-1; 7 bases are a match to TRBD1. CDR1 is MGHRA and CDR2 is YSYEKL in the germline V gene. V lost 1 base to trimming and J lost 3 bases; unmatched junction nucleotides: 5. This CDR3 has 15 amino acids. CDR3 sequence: CASSQVEGAHTEAFF. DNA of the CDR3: TGCGCCAGCAGCCAAGTTGAGGGGGCGCACACTGAAGCTTTCTTT.

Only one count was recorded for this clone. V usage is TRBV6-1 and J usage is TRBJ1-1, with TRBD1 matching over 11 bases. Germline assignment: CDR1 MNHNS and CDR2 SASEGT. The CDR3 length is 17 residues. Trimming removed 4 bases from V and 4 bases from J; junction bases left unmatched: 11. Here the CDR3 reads CASSAQPAGTGGTEAFF. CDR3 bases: TGTGCCAGCAGTGCCCAACCCGCCGGGACAGGGGGCACTGAAGCTTTCTTT.

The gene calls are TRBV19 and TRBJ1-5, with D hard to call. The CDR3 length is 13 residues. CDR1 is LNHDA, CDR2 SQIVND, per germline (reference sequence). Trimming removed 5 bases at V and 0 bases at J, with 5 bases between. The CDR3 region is CASSWSSNQPQHF. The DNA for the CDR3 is TGTGCCAGTAGTTGGTCTAGCAATCAGCCCCAGCATTTT.

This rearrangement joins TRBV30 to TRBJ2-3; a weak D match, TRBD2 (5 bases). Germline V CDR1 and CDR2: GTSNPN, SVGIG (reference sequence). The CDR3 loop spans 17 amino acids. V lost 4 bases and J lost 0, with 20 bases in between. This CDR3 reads CAWTVPQKDFSTDTQYF. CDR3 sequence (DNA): TGTGCCTGGACAGTACCCCAGAAGGACTTCAGCACAGATACGCAGTATTTT.